The clone carrying this T cell receptor (beta chain) was counted ten times or more. This entry comes from a study of T cell repertoires in cytomegalovirus infection. Germline V gene sequence: CDR1 MNHEY, CDR2 SVGEGT. V lost 2 bases and J lost 5, with 7 bases in between. The CDR3 spans 12 residues. TCRdb called the reads again in MiXCR, with one record for every CDR3 protein. The sample yields more than 500,000 distinct CDR3 sequences, 16% seen once. The TCR was taken from a human donor in good health (CMV status not recorded). Some clones in this sample may be carry-over from other donors' samples. Input material: CD8+ T cells from PBMCs. This chain uses TRBV6-2 or TRBV6-3 with TRBJ2-7; no definite D call. CDR3 sequence: CASSYNPNEQYF. The CDR3 DNA reads TGTGCCAGCAGTTACAACCCCAACGAGCAGTACTTC.